This TCR beta chain was identified in a study of blood T cell repertoires in COVID-19. Study context: The United States, Italy and Spain provided the acute and convalescent COVID-19 samples. T cells, B-cell-depleted T cells, or PBMCs provided the cDNA or gDNA that served as material.

The CDR3 extends over 17 amino acids. The V end lost 4 bases, the J end lost 0 bases, and 19 bases lay between the germline ends. CDR1 and CDR2 (germline): MDHEN, SYDVKM. In the original analysis: Amplification from reference gene primers served as the basis for estimated nucleated cell counts. Using immunoSEQ multiplex PCR, the repertoire was profiled, and TCRdb retains in-frame clones only, with some absent. The V and J calls and clone size were taken over from that table, and D and trimming were inferred from the DNA. The sample lists some 160,000 clones; approximately 80% were seen once. The source of this sequence is a woman of 80 years or more with acute or convalescent COVID-19. The sample consisted of peripheral blood. The chain combines TRBV28 with TRBJ2-7; possibly TRBD2 for D (6 bases). The CDR3 reads CASSSPGEEGTSYEQYF. In DNA form, the CDR3 reads TGTGCCAGCAGTTCCCCCGGGGAGGAGGGGACCTCCTACGAGCAGTACTTC. The whole variable domain, remainder taken from reference TRBV28 and TRBJ2-7, is DVKVTQSSRYLVKRTGEKVFLECVQDMDHENMFWYRQDPGLGLRLIYFSYDVKMKEKGDIPEGYSVSREKKERFSLILESASTNQTSMYLCASSSPGEEGTSYEQYFGPGTRLTVT.